The rows below give T cell receptor beta chains drawn from one sample of a study of vaccination effects on CD4 cells after COVID-19. For these TCRs, the target antigens are not known. Here immunoSEQ multiplex PCR was the method, and the copy in TCRdb shows in-frame clones only, minus some. Of approximately 26,000 clones in the sample, about three quarters were seen once. The source was CD4+ T cells from PBMCs cultured with SARS-CoV-2 spike peptides, collected before COVID-19 vaccination. These receptor sequences come from a human donor who had a prior SARS-CoV-2 infection. Each CDR3 is given with its conserved first and last residue.

v_gene	j_gene	CDR3aa
TRBV5-5	TRBJ1-2	CASSFRGLYGYTF
TRBV20-1	TRBJ2-7	CSASAGTSSYEQYF
TRBV23-1	TRBJ2-3	CASNRGKGPVFTDTQYF
TRBV15	TRBJ1-2	CATSRGGRAEVTNYGYTF
TRBV30	TRBJ1-6	CAWSFGTFNSPLHF
TRBV27	TRBJ2-7	CASREQGRAYEQYF
TRBV6-1	TRBJ2-1	CASSELRGSNEQFF
TRBV2	TRBJ2-5	CASVGDRGETQYF
TRBV19	TRBJ2-2	CASRRRATGELFF
TRBV14	TRBJ2-7	CASRTGQPYEQYF
TRBV4-3	TRBJ2-1	CASSQAFNAYNEQFF
TRBV4-1	TRBJ2-5	CASSLRREETQYF
TRBV9	TRBJ1-2	CASSSGGGQGLLAYGYTF